These 14 T cell receptor beta chains share one sample of origin, sequenced in a study of blood T cell repertoires in COVID-19. The table came from immunoSEQ multiplex PCR; TCRdb's copy has only in-frame clones and leaves some out. Here the sample spans roughly 360,000 clones, 80% to 85% being singletons. Sequencing was performed on PBMCs or T cells enriched from blood (not recorded which). The source is a woman aged 50 to 60 who had recovered from COVID-19.

The chain joins TRBV3-1 (or the pseudogene TRBV3-2) to TRBJ1-2; 12 bases match TRBD1. The germline gives CDR1 LGHDT, CDR2 YNNKEL (reference sequence). The ends lost 3 bases at V and 1 base at J; junction bases unmatched: 12. The CDR3 length is 19 residues. The CDR3 spells CASSHVLGTGGAHNYGYTF. The CDR3 DNA reads as TGTGCCAGCAGCCATGTACTGGGGACAGGGGGCGCCCATAACTATGGCTACACCTTC.

The chain couples TRBV11-3 to TRBJ2-5; weak D call: TRBD1 (6 bases). Germline CDR1 reads SGHNT; CDR2 reads YENEEA. Trimming pared 4 bases from V and 5 bases from J, leaving 17 bases between. This CDR3 contains 15 residues. CDR3 coding DNA: TGTGCCAGCAGCTCGACAGGAGGCCAGGGGGAGACCCAGTACTTC. This translates into CASSSTGGQGETQYF. The variable domain in full, with the rest retrieved from reference TRBV11-3 and TRBJ2-5, is EAGVVQSPRYKIIEKKQPVAFWCNPISGHNTLYWYLQNLGQGPELLIRYENEEAVDDSQLPKDRFSAERLKGVDSTLKIQPAELGDSAVYLCASSSTGGQGETQYFGPGTRLLVL.

The chain uses TRBV25-1 and TRBJ2-1, with a tentative D call TRBD2 (6 bases). Trimming cost V 1 base and J 7 bases, with 11 bases left between them. Germline CDR1 is MGHDK and CDR2 is SYGVNS. The CDR3 covers 14 residues. As DNA, the CDR3 is TGTGCCAGCAGTGAATTACGGGCGGGAAATGAGCAGTTCTTC. Its translation is CASSELRAGNEQFF. The full variable domain, its missing parts supplied by reference TRBV25-1 and TRBJ2-1, is EADIYQTPRYLVIGTGKKITLECSQTMGHDKMYWYQQDPGMELHLIHYSYGVNSTEKGDLSSESTVSRIRTEHFPLTLESARPSHTSQYLCASSELRAGNEQFFGPGTRLTVL.

The J gene is TRBJ1-5, the V gene TRBV6-5, with D unclear. V was cut by 2 bases and J by 5 bases, with 13 bases left in between. CDR1 and CDR2 (germline): MNHEY, SVGAGI. CDR3 length equals 15 residues. The chain's CDR3 is CASSYTSNQDQPQHF. In DNA, the CDR3 is TGTGCCAGCAGTTACACGTCAAATCAGGATCAGCCCCAGCATTTT.

The V call is TRBV7-2, the J call TRBJ2-3, with D maybe TRBD1 (7 bases). Germline CDR1 is SGHTA and CDR2 is FQGNSA. This CDR3 contains 15 residues. V was clipped by 4 bases and J by 4 bases, with 15 bases between them. The CDR3 coding sequence is TGTGCCAGCAGCTCTTACGGCAGGGGGGCAGATACGCAGTATTTT. Encoded protein: CASSSYGRGADTQYF.

The DNA for the CDR3 is TGTGCCAGCAGCAGTGGAGTGGGGAGGACAACTGAAGCTTTCTTT. It encodes CASSSGVGRTTEAFF. The chain has TRBV7-3 and TRBJ1-1, with a tentative D call TRBD1 (5 bases). Germline V gene lookup returns CDR1 SGHTA and CDR2 FQGTGA. Trimming cost V 5 bases and J 5 bases, with 18 bases left between them. The CDR3 length is 15 residues.

V and J are TRBV5-1 and TRBJ1-1; TRBD1 matches at 9 bases. Germline CDR1 reads SGHRS; CDR2 reads YFSETQ. With 2 bases clipped from V and 5 bases from J, the junction kept 1 base outside the gene matches. This CDR3 region has 13 residues. CDR3 residues: CASSLGTGTEAFF. CDR3 in DNA: TGCGCCAGCAGCTTAGGGACAGGGACTGAAGCTTTCTTT.

V gene TRBV7-7 combines with J gene TRBJ2-1; 10 positions match TRBD2. The germline CDR1 and CDR2 sequences are SSHAT and FNYEAQ (reference sequence). With V trimmed by 1 base and J by 3 bases, 0 bases remained unmatched. CDR3 length: 15 residues. This chain's CDR3 is CASSLGLAGYNEQFF. CDR3 in DNA: TGTGCCAGCAGCTTAGGACTAGCGGGCTACAATGAGCAGTTCTTC.

This chain joins TRBV29-1 and TRBJ2-3; 7 bases fit TRBD1. There are 13 residues in the CDR3. Germline V gene lookup returns CDR1 SQVTM and CDR2 ANQGSEA. J was trimmed by 1 base and V by 7 bases; bases with no gene match: 5. CDR3 sequence reads: CSANRGGTDTQYF. The CDR3 nucleotides read TGCAGCGCTAACAGGGGCGGCACAGATACGCAGTATTTT.

This rearrangement joins TRBV5-6 to TRBJ1-4, with 7 nucleotides matching TRBD1. Germline V CDR1 and CDR2: SGHDT, YYEEEE. The CDR3 covers 13 residues. V dropped 4 bases and J dropped 7; count of bases not matched to a gene: 4. The CDR3 spells CASSPQGGEKLFF. The DNA of the CDR3 is TGTGCCAGCAGCCCGCAGGGGGGTGAAAAACTGTTTTTT. Together with reference TRBV5-6 and TRBJ1-4, the CDR3 gives the full variable domain: DAGVTQSPTHLIKTRGQQVTLRCSPKSGHDTVSWYQQALGQGPQFIFQYYEEEERQRGNFPDRFSGHQFPNYSSELNVNALLLGDSALYLCASSPQGGEKLFFGSGTQLSVL.

V and J are TRBV30 and TRBJ1-1; maybe TRBD1 (5 bases). V lost 0 bases and J 8 bases, leaving 16 bases between the germline ends. The CDR3 length is 14 residues. Germline lookup yields CDR1 GTSNPN and CDR2 SVGIG (reference sequence). This CDR3 reads CAWSVSRSEGEAFF. The CDR3 DNA reads TGTGCCTGGAGTGTGTCTCGATCGGAGGGGGAAGCTTTCTTT.

The rearrangement uses TRBV12-3 or TRBV12-4 and TRBJ1-1; D ambiguous. The CDR3 sequence is 13 residues long. V lost 2 bases, J lost 9 bases, and 13 bases lay in between. The CDR3 region is CASSLIVGRKAFF. Written as DNA, the CDR3 is TGTGCCAGCAGTTTAATTGTAGGGAGAAAAGCTTTCTTT.

The J gene is TRBJ2-3, the V gene TRBV30; weak D call: TRBD2 (7 bases). The V end was cut by 2 bases, the J end by 0 bases, with 18 bases between. From germline, CDR1 is GTSNPN and CDR2 SVGIG (reference sequence). The CDR3 consists of 17 residues. The CDR3 region is CAWSFAGATTSTDTQYF. CDR3 sequence (DNA): TGTGCCTGGAGTTTCGCGGGGGCAACAACTAGCACAGATACGCAGTATTTT.

V and J are TRBV7-3 and TRBJ1-1; TRBD1 might be the D (6 bases). The CDR3 covers 14 residues. Germline V gene sequence: CDR1 SGHTA, CDR2 FQGTGA. Trimming stripped 1 base from V and 1 base from J, with 7 bases between. In DNA, the CDR3 is TGTGCCAGCAGCTTAAGGGGGCAGAACACTGAAGCTTTCTTT. Translation: CASSLRGQNTEAFF.